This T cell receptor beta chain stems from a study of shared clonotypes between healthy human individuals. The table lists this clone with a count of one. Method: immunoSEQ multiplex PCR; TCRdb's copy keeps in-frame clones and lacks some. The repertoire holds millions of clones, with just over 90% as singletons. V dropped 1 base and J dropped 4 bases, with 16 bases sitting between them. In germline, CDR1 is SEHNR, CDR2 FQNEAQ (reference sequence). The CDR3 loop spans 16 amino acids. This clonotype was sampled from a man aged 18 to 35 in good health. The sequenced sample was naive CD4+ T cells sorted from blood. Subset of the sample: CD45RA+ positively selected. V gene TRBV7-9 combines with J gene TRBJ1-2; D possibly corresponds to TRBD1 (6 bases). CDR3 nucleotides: TGTGCCAGCAGCTTAGGGGCGACAGGCGCGGGCTATGGCTACACCTTC. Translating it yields CASSLGATGAGYGYTF.